The rows below give T cell receptor beta chains drawn from one sample of a study of shared clonotypes between healthy human individuals. The assay was immunoSEQ multiplex PCR, and TCRdb's table has in-frame clones only and misses some. The sample holds about 690,000 clones, about nine tenths seen once. Source material: memory CD8+ T cells from PBMCs. These receptors came from a man aged 18 to 29 in good health. Some clones in this sample may be carry-over from other donors' samples. CDR3s include the opening cysteine and the closing phenylalanine or tryptophan. Fields, in order: V gene, J gene, D gene, clone size, CDR3 DNA, CDR3 protein. D genes are given only for firm matches. Expanded clones get a size class; other rows say once, few or many, or leave the size out.

TRBV28	TRBJ2-3	.	.	TGTGCCAGCAGTTTTGGGGTTACAACTAGCACAGATACGCAGTATTTT	CASSFGVTTSTDTQYF
TRBV5-4	TRBJ2-1	TRBD2	many	TGTGCCAGCAGCCTAAAACCTAGCGGGAGGGGGGAGCAGTTCTTC	CASSLKPSGRGEQFF
TRBV25-1	TRBJ2-7	.	once	TGTGCCAGCAGTGAATATATTCGAGGTCCCCCGGGTTGGCGGCAGTACTTC	CASSEYIRGPPGWRQYF
TRBV5-1	TRBJ2-4	TRBD2	.	TGCGCCAGCAGACTAGGACTAGCGGGAGGTATCGGCATTCAGTACTTC	CASRLGLAGGIGIQYF
TRBV29-1	TRBJ2-5	.	.	TGCAGCGTTGTAGGACTGCGGAATCAAGAGACCCAGTACTTC	CSVVGLRNQETQYF
TRBV11-1	TRBJ2-7	.	.	TGTGCCACTAGGTGGGATGGCGAGCAGTACTTC	CATRWDGEQYF
TRBV9	TRBJ2-1	TRBD2	once	TGTGCCAGCAGCGTAGATCGAAGACTAGCGAGCTCCTACAATGAGCAGTTCTTC	CASSVDRRLASSYNEQFF
TRBV7-9	TRBJ1-1	TRBD1	.	TGTGCCAGCAACCCTGGGACAGGGGAGACTGAAGCTTTCTTT	CASNPGTGETEAFF
TRBV29-1	TRBJ1-2	.	.	TGCAGCGTTGGGGGGCCTCTAAAGAACTATGGCTACACCTTC	CSVGGPLKNYGYTF
TRBV5-3	TRBJ1-1	.	.	TGTGCCAGAAGCTTGGTAGGGGATGGAGCTTTCTTT	CARSLVGDGAFF
TRBV19	TRBJ1-2	.	.	TGTGCCAGTAGTATTCTCCATGGCTACACCTTC	CASSILHGYTF
TRBV6-1	TRBJ1-5	.	.	TGTGCCAGCACAGAGTGGGTCGGCCAGCCCCAGCATTTT	CASTEWVGQPQHF
TRBV10-2	TRBJ2-2	TRBD2	.	TGCGCCAGCAGTAACATGGGACTAGCGGAGGAGAACACCGGGGAGCTGTTTTTT	CASSNMGLAEENTGELFF
TRBV28	TRBJ2-1	TRBD1	.	TGTGCCAGCAGTTCGGGGATCGGGACAGCATACAATGAGCAGTTCTTC	CASSSGIGTAYNEQFF
TRBV13	TRBJ2-3	.	.	TGTGCCAGCAGCGAAAAGGGGGTATTGACAGATACGCAGTATTTT	CASSEKGVLTDTQYF
TRBV18	TRBJ1-5	TRBD1	.	TGTGCCAGCTCACCGGGACAGGGTTGGGATCAGCCCCAGCATTTT	CASSPGQGWDQPQHF
TRBV19	TRBJ2-1	TRBD2	.	TGTGCCAGTAGTATGCTCCTAGCGGGAGTCTCCTCCTACAATGAGCAGTTCTTC	CASSMLLAGVSSYNEQFF
TRBV14	TRBJ2-7	.	.	TGTGCCAGCAGCCAAACCCTGGGGAGCTCCTACGAGCAGTACTTC	CASSQTLGSSYEQYF
TRBV18	TRBJ2-2	.	.	TGTGCCAGCCGCCCCCATTTGAGGCTGAAGGGACGAACCGGGGAGCTGTTTTTT	CASRPHLRLKGRTGELFF
TRBV7-6	TRBJ2-2	.	.	TGTGCCAGCAGCTTAGTAGCCAGGAAGAACACCGGGGAGCTGTTTTTT	CASSLVARKNTGELFF
TRBV30	TRBJ1-4	TRBD1	.	TGTGCCTGGAGTGTACTAGGGCCCTTGGACAGGGGTGACGAAAAACTGTTTTTT	CAWSVLGPLDRGDEKLFF
TRBV6-5	TRBJ1-4	.	.	TGTGCCAGCAGTTATTCCTTTAATGAAAAACTGTTTTTT	CASSYSFNEKLFF
TRBV7-6	TRBJ2-1	.	.	TGTGCCAGCTCGAGTTTGGTGTCCTACAATGAGCAGTTCTTC	CASSSLVSYNEQFF
TRBV27	TRBJ2-3	TRBD1	.	TGTGCCAGCAGTTTTTTGGGAACAGGGGAAGATACGCAGTATTTT	CASSFLGTGEDTQYF
TRBV15	TRBJ1-5	TRBD1	.	TGTGCCACCACCCCCGAAGGTTATCCAGGGGGCGATCAGCCCCAGCATTTT	CATTPEGYPGGDQPQHF
TRBV6-6	TRBJ2-7	.	.	TGTGCCAGCACTAGTTCTCTCTCCTACGAGCAGTACTTC	CASTSSLSYEQYF
TRBV19	TRBJ2-1	TRBD1	.	TGTGCCAGTAGTATAAGGGACAGGGTGTACAATGAGCAGTTCTTC	CASSIRDRVYNEQFF
TRBV6-9	TRBJ2-3	.	.	TGTGCCAGCAGTTATTACCGTGGGGGCACAGATACGCAGTATTTT	CASSYYRGGTDTQYF
TRBV5-6	TRBJ2-7	.	.	TGTGCCAGCAGCTTGGAGAGTTCTTACGAGCAGTACTTC	CASSLESSYEQYF
TRBV27	TRBJ2-1	.	.	TGTGCCAGCCAGACCTTGACAGGAAACTCCAGAGGTGAGCAGTTCTTC	CASQTLTGNSRGEQFF
TRBV5-8	TRBJ1-1	.	once	TGTGCCAGCGGGAGGTGGGAGGGATCGAACACTGAAGCTTTCTTT	CASGRWEGSNTEAFF
TRBV6-4	TRBJ2-4	.	.	TGTGCCAGCAGTGACCTTACAGGGGCGGGGAACATTCAGTACTTC	CASSDLTGAGNIQYF
TRBV11-2	TRBJ2-1	.	many	TGTGCCAGCAGCTTAGCGGGGGAGCAGTTCTTC	CASSLAGEQFF
TRBV6-4	TRBJ2-3	TRBD2	.	TGTGCCAGCAGGACTAGCGGGAGCCCGCAGTATTTT	CASRTSGSPQYF
TRBV7-9	TRBJ2-5	.	.	TGTGCCAGCAGCACCCAACAAGAGACCCAGTACTTC	CASSTQQETQYF
TRBV11-2	TRBJ2-4	.	.	TGTGCCAGCAGCCCCACACCCCTAGGACAGCCCTTAGACATTCAGTACTTC	CASSPTPLGQPLDIQYF
TRBV27	TRBJ1-2	.	.	TGTGCCAGCAGTCCTCTGGGGATTTATGGCTACACCTTC	CASSPLGIYGYTF
TRBV21-1	TRBJ2-7	.	.	TGTGCCAGCAGCAAAGCGGCCCCCGGGACAGGAGACTACGAGCAGTACTTC	CASSKAAPGTGDYEQYF
TRBV28	TRBJ2-7	TRBD2	.	TGTGCCAGCAGTCCCCCGACTAGCTCCCACGAGCAGTACTTC	CASSPPTSSHEQYF
TRBV2	TRBJ2-7	.	.	TGTGCCAGCAGTGTGAACATCCTCGACTACGAGCAGTACTTC	CASSVNILDYEQYF
TRBV7-2	TRBJ2-5	.	.	TGTGCCAGCAGCCCAAGACTAGTAGGAGAGACCCAGTACTTC	CASSPRLVGETQYF
TRBV28	TRBJ1-2	.	.	TGTGCCAGCAGTTTTAGGGTGGAAGGTGGCTACACCTTC	CASSFRVEGGYTF
TRBV5-1	TRBJ2-7	TRBD1	.	TGCGCCAGCAGTTTCCGACAGGGGGCCTACGAGCAGTACTTC	CASSFRQGAYEQYF
TRBV28	TRBJ2-7	.	.	TGTGCCAGCAGTTCTTTTACAGGGTTATTCTCCTACGAGCAGTACTTC	CASSSFTGLFSYEQYF
TRBV6-4	TRBJ2-3	TRBD2	few	TGTGCCAGCAGTCTAGCGGGAGGCGCAGATACGCAGTATTTT	CASSLAGGADTQYF
TRBV2	TRBJ2-2	TRBD2	.	TGTGCCAGCAGGGGACAAATGCGGGAGGTTGACACCGGGGAGCTGTTTTTT	CASRGQMREVDTGELFF
TRBV5-1	TRBJ2-2	.	.	TGCGCCAGCAGCCACGGTCCGAATCCTACCGGGGAGCTGTTTTTT	CASSHGPNPTGELFF
TRBV29-1	TRBJ2-7	.	.	TGCAGCGTTGTAGGTAACCTCCCGGGAGTGAACGAGCAGTACTTC	CSVVGNLPGVNEQYF